The rows below give T cell receptor beta chains drawn from one sample of a study of chemoradiotherapy in HPV16-positive cancers. The repertoire was sequenced with immunoSEQ multiplex PCR; TCRdb's copy has only in-frame clones and lacks some. The sample consists of tens of thousands of clones, about 88% of them appearing once. The sample was blood, taken from a patient who underwent chemoradiotherapy. All receptors derive from a human donor with HPV-associated anogenital cancer. Both conserved end residues are part of each CDR3. A D gene is named only where the DNA matches it firmly. Not all rows give a size; the values are once, few, many and, for expanded clones, a class.

size	D	J	V	DNA	CDR3
.	.	TRBJ2-3	TRBV6-1	TGTGCCAGCAGTGATGGCAGGGGGGGCCTCACAGATACGCAGTATTTT	CASSDGRGGLTDTQYF
.	.	TRBJ2-2	TRBV11-3	TGTGCCAGCAGCCCGTCGGGACAGAACACCGGGGAGCTGTTTTTT	CASSPSGQNTGELFF
.	.	TRBJ1-1	TRBV30	TGTGCCTGGAGTCTGTCCGGGACACGGAACACTGAAGCTTTCTTT	CAWSLSGTRNTEAFF
.	.	TRBJ2-7	TRBV30	TGTGCCTGGACCAGACAGTTATCAGACTACGAGCAGTACTTC	CAWTRQLSDYEQYF
.	.	TRBJ2-1	TRBV7-9	TGTGCCAGCAGCTTAGTTCCCGGTAACAATGAGCAGTTCTTC	CASSLVPGNNEQFF
.	.	TRBJ2-6	TRBV9	TGTGCCAGCAGCGTAGGTCATTCTGGGGCCAACGTCCTGACTTTC	CASSVGHSGANVLTF
.	.	TRBJ1-2	TRBV25-1	TGTGCCAGCAGTGACCCGGGGCCGGGAGAGGATGGCTACACCTTC	CASSDPGPGEDGYTF
.	.	TRBJ2-3	TRBV5-4	TGTGCCAGCAGCTTGGCCTCTTCAAGCACAGATACGCAGTATTTT	CASSLASSSTDTQYF
.	.	TRBJ2-7	TRBV19	TGTGCCAGTAGTAACGGGGGGCTCGGGTACGAGCAGTACTTC	CASSNGGLGYEQYF
.	.	TRBJ2-7	TRBV19	TGTGCCAGTAGTGGTCGCAGCGGGTACTACGAGCAGTACTTC	CASSGRSGYYEQYF
.	.	TRBJ2-3	TRBV4-1	TGCGCCAGCAGCCAAGCCACTAGCCCAGATACGCAGTATTTT	CASSQATSPDTQYF
few	TRBD1	TRBJ2-1	TRBV7-9	TGTGCCAGCAGCTCGACAGGGTTGGGGATGTTCTTC	CASSSTGLGMFF
once	.	TRBJ1-4	TRBV9	TGTGCCAGCAGCGTCGACAGCCTTGCAACTAATGAAAAACTGTTTTTT	CASSVDSLATNEKLFF
.	.	TRBJ2-1	TRBV7-9	TGTGCCAGCAGCTTTCCCGGGTCTAGCTCCTACAATGAGCAGTTCTTC	CASSFPGSSSYNEQFF
.	.	TRBJ1-6	TRBV14	TGTGCCAGCAGCCAAGCGGTGCAACCTAGCTCCTATAATTCACCCCTCCACTTT	CASSQAVQPSSYNSPLHF
once	.	TRBJ2-6	TRBV2	TGTGCCAGCAGTGGAGGTCCTAATCTCTCTGGGGCCAACGTCCTGACTTTC	CASSGGPNLSGANVLTF
.	TRBD2	TRBJ2-1	TRBV7-9	TGTGCCAGCAGCTTAGGACTATCGGGAGGGCCACGGGATGAGCAGTTCTTC	CASSLGLSGGPRDEQFF
.	.	TRBJ1-1	TRBV4-3	TGCGCCAGCAGCCAAGCAGGGGTTGCTGAAGCTTTCTTT	CASSQAGVAEAFF
.	.	TRBJ2-1	TRBV20-1	TGCAGTGCTGAACTCCCCAATGAGCAGTTCTTC	CSAELPNEQFF
.	.	TRBJ1-2	TRBV21-1	TGTGCCAGCAGCAAACCCCCGGACAGGGAGGATGGCTACACCTTC	CASSKPPDREDGYTF
.	TRBD2	TRBJ2-5	TRBV9	TGTGCCAGCGGGAGGGGAGAGACCCAGTACTTC	CASGRGETQYF
.	.	TRBJ1-5	TRBV19	TGTGCCAGTAGCAGGTTCAATCAGCCCCAGCATTTT	CASSRFNQPQHF
.	.	TRBJ2-3	TRBV7-2	TGTGCCAGCAGCTTAAATTCGGCGGGTCTCACAGATACGCAGTATTTT	CASSLNSAGLTDTQYF
few	.	TRBJ1-1	TRBV7-3	TGTGCCAGCAGCTTAAAGGCGGGGGTGACTGAAGCTTTCTTT	CASSLKAGVTEAFF
.	.	TRBJ1-2	TRBV6-6	TGTGCCAGCAGTTACTCAGGGCAGTCGGCTAACTATGGCTACACCTTC	CASSYSGQSANYGYTF
.	TRBD1	TRBJ1-1	TRBV30	TGTGCCTGGACCGCCTCACCGGGACAGGAAGCTTTCTTT	CAWTASPGQEAFF
once	.	TRBJ1-6	TRBV27	TGTGCCAGCAGTTTCAGCAGTACCTATAATTCACCCCTCCACTTT	CASSFSSTYNSPLHF
.	TRBD1	TRBJ1-1	TRBV6-5	TGTGCCAGCACTTTTAAGGGGGCGGGTACCGAAGCTTTCTTT	CASTFKGAGTEAFF
.	.	TRBJ2-7	TRBV7-9	TGTGCCAGCAGCTTAGCGACCCTCCACGAGCAGTACTTC	CASSLATLHEQYF
once	TRBD1	TRBJ2-1	TRBV2	TGTGCCAGCAGTGAGGGGACAGGGGGGGATGAGCAGTTCTTC	CASSEGTGGDEQFF
.	.	TRBJ1-1	TRBV5-4	TGTGCCAGCAGCTCCGGTTGGACCATGAACACTGAAGCTTTCTTT	CASSSGWTMNTEAFF
few	.	TRBJ1-1	TRBV6-1	TGTGCCAGCAGTCCACTCCAGGGTGTGGCTTTCTTT	CASSPLQGVAFF
.	TRBD1	TRBJ1-1	TRBV2	TGTGCCAGCAGTGAACTAAGGGGGCGAAACACTGAAGCTTTCTTT	CASSELRGRNTEAFF
.	.	TRBJ2-1	TRBV11-2	TGTGCCAGCAGCCTAAAAGGGGGAGGGGGAAGGCTCTACAATGAGCAGTTCTTC	CASSLKGGGGRLYNEQFF
.	.	TRBJ2-4	TRBV7-2	TGTGCCAGCAACTTAGCGTCTGGATCGGAGAACATTCAGTACTTC	CASNLASGSENIQYF
.	.	TRBJ1-1	TRBV4-2	TGTGCCAGCAGCCAAGATGGGCTTCGGAGGGGGGGTACTGAAGCTTTCTTT	CASSQDGLRRGGTEAFF
few	.	TRBJ1-6	TRBV15	TGTGCCACCAGCAGTTCTGGGAGGGTTTCACCCCTCCACTTT	CATSSSGRVSPLHF
once	.	TRBJ2-7	TRBV5-4	TGTGCCAGCAGCTTGGGGCAGGGAAGCTCCTACGAGCAGTACTTC	CASSLGQGSSYEQYF
.	.	TRBJ2-7	TRBV30	TGTGCCTGGAGTGTACATCTGAGCTCCTACGAGCAGTACTTC	CAWSVHLSSYEQYF
.	.	TRBJ1-1	TRBV5-1	TGCGCCAGCAGCTCAGGGACATCCGGGGGGACTGAAGCTTTCTTT	CASSSGTSGGTEAFF
.	TRBD1	TRBJ1-1	TRBV6-6	TGTGCCAGCAGAAGACAGGGGGCTTCCAACACTGAAGCTTTCTTT	CASRRQGASNTEAFF
.	TRBD2	TRBJ2-1	TRBV19	TGTGCCAGTAGCCTTGGACTAGCGGGGTACAATGAGCAGTTCTTC	CASSLGLAGYNEQFF
.	.	TRBJ2-7	TRBV19	TGTGCCAGTAGTTCCCGAGACAGATACGAGCAGTACTTC	CASSSRDRYEQYF
.	TRBD2	TRBJ2-5	TRBV11-1	TGTGCCAGCAGCTTAGGGGGACTAGCTGCGGAGACCCAGTACTTC	CASSLGGLAAETQYF
.	.	TRBJ1-5	TRBV19	TGTGCCAGTAGTACCGGAGGGGGCAATCAGCCCCAGCATTTT	CASSTGGGNQPQHF
.	.	TRBJ2-7	TRBV12-5	TGTGCTAGTGGTTTGGTAAGAGCGGGCCTCTCCTACGAGCAGTACTTC	CASGLVRAGLSYEQYF
.	.	TRBJ2-7	TRBV11-3	TGTGCCAGCAGCTACTGGACGCCTCCTACGAGGGAGTACTTC	CASSYWTPPTREYF
.	.	TRBJ1-3	TRBV25-1	TGTGCCAGCAGTGGGTTTGAGGGTTCCTCTGGAAACACCATATATTTT	CASSGFEGSSGNTIYF
.	TRBD2	TRBJ2-4	TRBV6-4	TGTGCCAGCAGTGACGGAGCGGGGGGGAGCATTCAGTACTTC	CASSDGAGGSIQYF
.	.	TRBJ1-5	TRBV11-2	TGTGCCAGCAGCTTAGTAGGTGATCAGCCCCAGCATTTT	CASSLVGDQPQHF
.	TRBD1	TRBJ1-6	TRBV2	TGTGCCAGCAGTGCCAGGGACAGCCCTTCACCCCTCCACTTT	CASSARDSPSPLHF
.	.	TRBJ1-3	TRBV6-5	TGTGCCAGCATGGAAACAGGGAGCTCTGGAAACACCATATATTTT	CASMETGSSGNTIYF
.	TRBD2	TRBJ2-7	TRBV18	TGTGCCAGCTCACCACCCAGCGGGAGTCGCGAGCAGTACTTC	CASSPPSGSREQYF
few	TRBD2	TRBJ2-3	TRBV25-1	TGTGCCAGCGATACTAGCGGGAGGGGGTCGGGCACAGATACGCAGTATTTT	CASDTSGRGSGTDTQYF
.	.	TRBJ1-5	TRBV15	TGTGCCACCAGCAGTGAAAATAGCAATCAGCCCCAGCATTTT	CATSSENSNQPQHF
.	TRBD2	TRBJ2-1	TRBV6-5	TGTGCCAGCAGTTATGGCCCTAGCGGGACCTACAATGAGCAGTTCTTC	CASSYGPSGTYNEQFF
.	TRBD1	TRBJ2-3	TRBV19	TGTGCCAGTAGTAGACAGGGGGCAGGCACAGATACGCAGTATTTT	CASSRQGAGTDTQYF
.	TRBD1	TRBJ1-5	TRBV19	TGTGCCAGTAGCAGACAGGGAGGTCAGCCCCAGCATTTT	CASSRQGGQPQHF
once	.	TRBJ2-5	TRBV27	TGTGCCAGCAGTTTTTTCCGGGGCCAAGAGACCCAGTACTTC	CASSFFRGQETQYF